The sequence of this T cell receptor (beta chain) was determined in a study of glioma-infiltrating T cells. Study-wide findings and caveats: Tissue-blood divergence was below expectation in non-neoplastic patients, above in gliomas. CDR3 overlap between tissue and blood was very small.

Trimming took 0 bases from V and 1 from J, leaving 1 base between them. CDR3 length: 13 amino acids. The germline gives CDR1 KGHSH, CDR2 LQKENI. This clonotype was observed at least ten times. Its antigen remains unknown. The iRepertoire nested amplicon-rescue multiplex PCR amplified TCR alpha and beta CDR3s from RNA. One-step reverse transcription and amplification started from around 100-400 ng of tissue mRNA or PBMC total RNA. MiXCR, run by TCRdb on the multiplex PCR reads, gives a single entry per CDR3 protein. The sample shows fewer than 200,000 distinct CDR3 sequences, over 25% of them seen only once.

What was sequenced was glioma tissue, nonneoplastic brain tissue, or PBMCs (not recorded which). The genes are TRBV18 and TRBJ2-1; D gene ambiguous. The TCR comes from a human donor with low-grade glioma or glioblastoma, undergoing nonglioma brain surgery, or in good health (not recorded which). The CDR3 region is CASSPPSYNEQFF. The CDR3 DNA reads TGTGCCAGCTCACCACCGTCCTACAATGAGCAGTTCTTC.